The 9 T cell receptor beta chains presented below share a single source sample, sequenced in a study of blood T cell repertoires in COVID-19. The repertoire was sequenced with immunoSEQ multiplex PCR; TCRdb's copy has only in-frame clones and lacks some. The sample lists about 330,000 clones; about 90% were seen once. Sequencing was carried out using PBMCs or T cells enriched from blood (not recorded which). These TCRs come from a man aged 30 to 45 who had recovered from COVID-19.

J is TRBJ2-7 and V is TRBV27; D perhaps matches TRBD1 (5 bases). The V gene's germline CDR1 is MNHEY and CDR2 SMNVEV (reference sequence). The length of the CDR3 is 15 residues. Trimming stripped 6 bases from V and 4 bases from J, with 19 bases between. CDR3 sequence reads: CASSPRPSGWYEQYF. The CDR3 coding sequence is TGTGCCAGCAGCCCGCGCCCTTCAGGGTGGTACGAGCAGTACTTC.

Notes on this clone: The same CDR3 is also encoded by other DNA sequences in this sample. The rearrangement links TRBV19 to TRBJ1-1; the D gene is possibly TRBD1 (5 bases). CDR3 length equals 14 residues. V gave up 3 bases and J gave up 4 bases, with 12 bases separating them. Per the germline V gene, CDR1 is LNHDA and CDR2 is SQIVND (reference sequence). The CDR3 nucleotides read TGTGCCAGTAGTATCTCAGACAGAGGCACTGAAGCTTTCTTT. It codes for CASSISDRGTEAFF.

This rearrangement joins TRBV19 to TRBJ2-7; D is possibly TRBD2 (7 bases). Trimming took off 6 bases at V and 5 bases at J, with 26 bases between the two ends. Germline V CDR1 and CDR2: LNHDA, SQIVND (reference sequence). The length of the CDR3 is 17 residues. In nucleotides, the CDR3 is TGTGCCAGTAGCACCGGGAGGATCGGGACACCCTTCAACGAGCAGTACTTC. It encodes CASSTGRIGTPFNEQYF.

V usage is TRBV2 and J usage is TRBJ1-5; TRBD1 is a possible D gene (5 bases). Trimming took off 5 bases at V and 1 base at J, with 15 bases between the two ends. Germline CDR1 is SNHLY and CDR2 is FYNNEI. The CDR3 spans 16 residues. CDR3 protein: CASSSLGGGSNQPQHF. CDR3 in DNA: TGTGCCAGCAGTAGCCTTGGGGGAGGGAGCAATCAGCCCCAGCATTTT. The complete variable domain, with remaining parts taken from reference TRBV2 and TRBJ1-5, reads EPEVTQTPSHQVTQMGQEVILRCVPISNHLYFYWYRQILGQKVEFLVSFYNNEISEKSEIFDDQFSVERPDGSNFTLKIRSTKLEDSAMYFCASSSLGGGSNQPQHFGDGTRLSIL.

This sequence joins TRBV6-5 and TRBJ1-5; 8 bases are shared with TRBD1. V shed 4 bases and J 2 bases; nucleotides not matched to a gene: 4. This CDR3 has 15 residues. Germline V gene data show CDR1 as MNHEY and CDR2 as SVGAGI. CDR3: CASSFGQGGNQPQHF. DNA for the CDR3: TGTGCCAGCAGTTTCGGACAGGGCGGCAATCAGCCCCAGCATTTT.

The V gene is TRBV3-1 (or the pseudogene TRBV3-2), the J gene TRBJ2-3, with 8 bases that match TRBD1. J was trimmed by 4 bases and V by 3 bases; bases with no gene match: 6. Germline V gives CDR1 LGHDT, CDR2 YNNKEL (reference sequence). The CDR3 spans 15 residues. The CDR3 sequence is CASSQWDRHADTQYF. In DNA form, the CDR3 reads TGTGCCAGCAGCCAGTGGGACAGGCACGCAGATACGCAGTATTTT.

The rearrangement uses TRBV28 and TRBJ2-5, with D possibly being TRBD2 (6 bases). The V and J ends lost 4 bases and 4 bases respectively, with 16 bases between them. CDR3 length: 15 amino acids. Germline V gene sequence: CDR1 MDHEN, CDR2 SYDVKM. The CDR3 spells CASSSEGRASETQYF. The CDR3 DNA sequence: TGTGCCAGCAGTTCGGAGGGACGGGCTTCAGAGACCCAGTACTTC.

The V and J genes are TRBV25-1 and TRBJ1-1; TRBD1 agrees at 9 bases. Trimming took 3 bases from V and 3 from J; bases not matched to a gene: 5. Germline values: CDR1 MGHDK, CDR2 SYGVNS. The CDR3 contains 15 residues. CDR3 bases: TGTGCCAGCAGTGATTCCGGGACAGGGTACACTGAAGCTTTCTTT. This translates into CASSDSGTGYTEAFF.

The genes are TRBV6-4 and TRBJ2-2; unclear D gene. Trimming removed 4 bases at V and 2 bases at J, with 5 bases between. The CDR3 spans 13 residues. Germline V lookup: CDR1 MRHNA, CDR2 SNTAGT. As DNA, the CDR3 is TGTGCCAGCAGTGTTCATAACACCGGGGAGCTGTTTTTT. Encoded protein: CASSVHNTGELFF.